A selection of T cell receptor beta chains follows, all from one sample in a study of blood T cell repertoires in COVID-19. The assay was immunoSEQ multiplex PCR, and TCRdb's table has in-frame clones only and misses some. The table shows 250,000 to 350,000 clones, with almost 90% occurring only once. Material for sequencing was PBMCs or T cells enriched from blood (not recorded which). Receptor source: a woman aged 18-29 years with acute COVID-19. CDR3s leave out the opening cysteine and the closing phenylalanine or tryptophan.

J	V	CDR3
TRBJ2-7	TRBV6-1	ASSESRGLATYEQY
TRBJ1-3	TRBV5-4	ASSLGDRASGNTIY
TRBJ1-1	TRBV28	ASSPRDRRNTEAF
TRBJ2-1	TRBV6-5	ASSEIDRGIDEQF
TRBJ2-5	TRBV6-6	ASGGEFNQETQY
TRBJ2-1	TRBV5-1	ASSLSSGVSYNEQF
TRBJ2-5	TRBV7-2	ASSLILALGETQY
TRBJ2-5	TRBV25-1	ASGRGETQY
TRBJ2-5	TRBV30	AWSWRELETQY
TRBJ2-5	TRBV29-1	SAEGSGIQETQY
TRBJ2-3	TRBV7-9	ASSGGLVNTDTQY
TRBJ1-2	TRBV24-1	ATAGGEGGYT
TRBJ2-7	TRBV3-1/TRBV3-2	ASSFPRGKFYEQY
TRBJ1-1	TRBV7-8	ASIRDRTSEAF
TRBJ1-3	TRBV9	ASSVVPGYSGNTIY
TRBJ2-2	TRBV30	AWSEGTADTGELF
TRBJ2-1	TRBV9	ASSGLAIYNEQF
TRBJ1-2	TRBV10-3	AISEAGGNGYT
TRBJ2-7	TRBV27	ASSLRSAGEQY
TRBJ1-5	TRBV4-1	ASSQDTGTGMSGNQPQH
TRBJ1-2	TRBV19	ASSFATDYYGYT
TRBJ1-5	TRBV28	ASSFDLRQH
TRBJ2-1	TRBV24-1	ATMATGKASSYNEQF
TRBJ1-1	TRBV5-1	ASSPENAATEAF
TRBJ2-1	TRBV16	ASSLTSVSSYNEQF
TRBJ2-3	TRBV7-3	ASSLPGGPEDTQY
TRBJ1-2	TRBV24-1	ATSDRDRFYGYT
TRBJ1-1	TRBV5-1	ASSLNRHITEAF
TRBJ2-3	TRBV7-9	ASSPLAGGTDTQY
TRBJ2-1	TRBV7-3	ASSLRRGDDNEQF
TRBJ2-1	TRBV7-3	ASSETSGFYNEQF
TRBJ2-6	TRBV2	ASSDSGAGANVLT
TRBJ2-7	TRBV11-3	ASGTSGSYEQY
TRBJ1-2	TRBV7-2	ASSLFGRGQGDNGYT
TRBJ1-6	TRBV29-1	SVSAGGRDNSPLH
TRBJ2-6	TRBV28	ASSAISGANVLT
TRBJ2-2	TRBV27	ASSLSWQGGTGELF
TRBJ2-7	TRBV9	ANRGRGYEQY
TRBJ2-1	TRBV27	ASLGSVGDEQF
TRBJ2-2	TRBV7-6	ASSLHTGELF
TRBJ1-1	TRBV18	ASSPTDVAGVTEAF
TRBJ2-7	TRBV6-1	ASSVSGGLEFVDEQY
TRBJ2-5	TRBV11-2	ASSLGDRSQETQY
TRBJ2-2	TRBV19	ATRILKGATDMNTGELF
TRBJ1-1	TRBV29-1	SAYTPGQASNTEAF
TRBJ1-2	TRBV5-1	ASSADSLLNYGYT
TRBJ2-7	TRBV29-1	SVGTGFSYEQY
TRBJ2-1	TRBV6-1	ASSEEGGFPFTRF
TRBJ1-2	TRBV3-1/TRBV3-2	ASSQVGPQGNYGYT
TRBJ2-7	TRBV9	ASSVGRGTSGSLLGEQY